A single sample gave rise to the 21 T cell receptor beta chains below, sequenced in a study of early T cells in non-severe SARS-CoV-2 infection. TCRdb re-called the 5' RACE reads through MiXCR, storing one row per CDR3 protein. This sample has tens of thousands of distinct CDR3 sequences, with around 5% found just once. The sample was whole blood. Every receptor here comes from an adult who was a healthcare worker with PCR-confirmed SARS-CoV-2 infection or an uninfected control (not recorded which).

The gene calls are TRBV29-1 and TRBJ2-3, with TRBD2 identical over 8 bases. This CDR3 is 14 amino acids long. V lost 7 bases to trimming and J lost 5 bases; unmatched junction nucleotides: 11. Germline CDR1 SQVTM, CDR2 ANQGSEA. The CDR3 spells CSAAGGLAGDTQYF. As DNA, the CDR3 is TGCAGCGCGGCCGGTGGGCTAGCGGGAGATACGCAGTATTTT.

This clonotype was observed many times. The CDR3 DNA reads as TGTGCCAGCAGCTTGGTAGCGGGGGGGCCAAACATTCAGTACTTC. This codes for CASSLVAGGPNIQYF. The rearrangement joins TRBV7-2 to TRBJ2-4, with TRBD2 matching over 11 bases. The germline V gene has CDR1 SGHTA and CDR2 FQGNSA. With V trimmed by 3 bases and J by 6 bases, 4 bases remained unmatched. The CDR3 is 15 residues long.

This clonotype was observed many times. This sequence joins TRBV28 and TRBJ2-2; D is perhaps TRBD1 (6 bases). V was cut by 2 bases and J by 4 bases, with 11 bases left in between. Germline loops: CDR1 MDHEN, CDR2 SYDVKM. This CDR3 comprises 15 residues. CDR3 sequence reads: CASSLAGESTGELFF. In nucleotides, the CDR3 is TGTGCCAGCAGTTTAGCAGGGGAGAGCACCGGGGAGCTGTTTTTT.

The rearrangement joins TRBV24-1 to TRBJ2-5, with D unresolved. Trimming left V 4 bases short and J 4 bases short, with 6 bases between. This CDR3 has 12 amino acids. Germline V CDR1 and CDR2: KGHDR, SFDVKD. The CDR3 reads CATSDPRETQYF. The CDR3 bases are TGTGCCACCAGTGACCCCAGAGAGACCCAGTACTTC.

This clonotype was seen a few times. This chain connects TRBV12-3 or TRBV12-4 to TRBJ2-7; the match to TRBD1 covers 8 bases. This CDR3 comprises 14 residues. Trimming cost V 6 bases and J 0 bases; bases outside gene matches: 4. CDR3 sequence reads: CASRGQVSSYEQYF. The DNA of the CDR3 is TGTGCCAGCAGGGGACAGGTGTCCTCCTACGAGCAGTACTTC.

At least ten counts were recorded for this clonotype. The chain employs TRBV5-1 and TRBJ2-7, with D tentatively TRBD1 (7 bases). The germline V gene has CDR1 SGHRS and CDR2 YFSETQ. The CDR3 has 13 amino acids. V shed 3 bases and J shed 3 bases, with 10 bases lying between them. The CDR3 region has the DNA TGCGCCAGCAGCTCTCAGGGGGGCTACGAGCAGTACTTC. Residues: CASSSQGGYEQYF.

This clonotype was detected ten times or more. The genes are TRBV5-8 and TRBJ2-7; the D gene could be TRBD1 or TRBD2 (5 bases each). Germline V lookup: CDR1 SGHTS, CDR2 YDEGEE. The CDR3 consists of 13 residues. Trimming stripped 3 bases from V and 7 bases from J, with 14 bases between. CDR3 amino acids: CASSYDHWGEQYF. The CDR3 DNA sequence: TGTGCCAGCAGCTATGACCACTGGGGGGAGCAGTACTTC. Based on the CDR3 plus reference TRBV5-8 and TRBJ2-7, the full variable domain is EAGVTQSPTHLIKTRGQQATLRCSPISGHTSVYWYQQALGLGLQFLLWYDEGEERNRGNFPPRFSGRQFPNYSSELNVNALELEDSALYLCASSYDHWGEQYFGPGTRLTVT.

This clonotype has at least ten counts. CDR3 loop: CASSLGPINQPQHF. The CDR3, as DNA: TGTGCCAGCAGTTTGGGACCGATCAATCAGCCCCAGCATTTT. The chain employs TRBV6-5 and TRBJ1-5; maybe TRBD1 (5 bases). The CDR3 length is 14 residues. Germline-derived CDR1 and CDR2 are MNHEY and SVGAGI. V lost 4 bases and J 3 bases, leaving 10 bases between the germline ends.

This clonotype was seen repeatedly, ten times or more. This chain joins TRBV19 and TRBJ2-1; the match to TRBD1 covers 7 bases. The germline CDR1 and CDR2 sequences are LNHDA and SQIVND (reference sequence). CDR3 length: 16 amino acids. V lost 4 bases, J lost 3 bases, and 9 bases stayed unmatched. The CDR3 DNA sequence: TGTGCCAGTAGTAGTCGGAAGGGGGCCGACTACAATGAGCAGTTCTTC. This translates into CASSSRKGADYNEQFF.

This clonotype was seen repeatedly, ten times or more. In nucleotides, the CDR3 is TGCAGTGCTAGAGACGGGGCTGACAATGAGCAGTTCTTC. Amino acid sequence: CSARDGADNEQFF. The genes are TRBV20-1 and TRBJ2-1; perhaps D is TRBD1 or TRBD2 (5 bases each). V dropped 0 bases and J dropped 5 bases, with 8 bases sitting between them. Germline-derived CDR1 and CDR2 are DFQATT and SNEGSKA (reference sequence). The CDR3 is 13 residues long.

As regards this clonotype: This sequence may be a read error, since a much larger clone differs from it by one base. The CDR3 nucleotides read TGTGCCAGTGCCCTAAGGGACGGCTACTCCTTC. Protein sequence: CASALRDGYSF. The chain recombines TRBV28 with TRBJ1-2; D perhaps matches TRBD1 (5 bases). Germline-derived CDR1 and CDR2 are MDHEN and SYDVKM. This CDR3 has 11 residues.

This clonotype was seen only a few times. The DNA for the CDR3 is TGTGCCAGCAGCTTAGCTAGCGGGAGAGAGACCCAGTACTTC. It codes for CASSLASGRETQYF. The chain couples TRBV11-3 to TRBJ2-5; 10 nucleotides line up with TRBD2. Germline V lookup: CDR1 SGHNT, CDR2 YENEEA. The CDR3 is made up of 14 amino acids. Germline trimming cut 1 base from V and 4 bases from J; bases unmatched to any gene: 0.

The chain uses TRBV18 and TRBJ1-3; 7 bases agree with TRBD1. The trim removed 3 bases at V and 2 bases at J, leaving 7 bases unmatched. CDR1 is KGHSH, CDR2 LQKENI, per germline. The CDR3 consists of 16 residues. CDR3 DNA sequence: TGTGCCAGCTCACCGACTCCAGGGGGGACTGGAAACACCATATATTTT. Translation gives CASSPTPGGTGNTIYF.

This clonotype was recorded many times. The DNA is left out, because the CDR3 cannot be placed on it with certainty; the CDR3 is given as TCRdb lists it. CDR3 residues: CASSSSGQGVGSNQPQHF. The chain carries TRBV6-6 and TRBJ1-5; the D segment call TRBD1 is taken from the table without a DNA check. The CDR3 is 18 amino acids in total, end residues counted. Germline assignment: CDR1 MNHNY and CDR2 SVGAGI (reference sequence).

The table lists this clonotype with many counts. The chain joins TRBV12-3 or TRBV12-4 to TRBJ2-1; possible D gene TRBD1, 5 bases. The CDR3 is 15 residues long. V was clipped by 7 bases and J by 5 bases, with 18 bases between them. The CDR3 here is CASTLRKGLNNEQFF. In DNA, the CDR3 is TGTGCCAGCACCCTCCGCAAGGGGTTGAACAATGAGCAGTTCTTC.

CDR3 DNA: TGTGCCAGCATAGGGACAGGGGTTGGCTACACCTTC. Amino acids: CASIGTGVGYTF. The genes are TRBV28 and TRBJ1-2; TRBD1 aligns across 10 bases. V shed 7 bases and J 7 bases; nucleotides not matched to a gene: 3. The germline gives CDR1 MDHEN, CDR2 SYDVKM. The CDR3 extends over 12 amino acids.

Ten or more counts support this clonotype. The V gene is TRBV10-3, the J gene TRBJ2-6; TRBD1 aligns across 11 bases. From germline, CDR1 is ENHRY and CDR2 SYGVKD. The length of the CDR3 is 17 residues. J gave up 0 bases and V 3 bases, and 1 base lay outside the gene matches. CDR3 DNA: TGTGCCATCAGTGACGGGACAGGGGGCTCTGGGGCCAACGTCCTGACTTTC. Its protein product is CAISDGTGGSGANVLTF.

The table lists this clonotype with many counts. The genes are TRBV12-3 or TRBV12-4 and TRBJ1-1; 10 bases fit TRBD1. This CDR3 has 15 residues. J was trimmed by 5 bases and V by 5 bases; bases with no gene match: 8. CDR3 bases: TGTGCCAGCAGTACCAGACAGGGGGCTGGTACTGAAGCTTTCTTT. Its translation is CASSTRQGAGTEAFF.

This clonotype was counted many times. The gene calls are TRBV7-2 and TRBJ2-7; D assignment may be TRBD1 or TRBD2 (6 bases each). Trimming removed 5 bases at V and 1 base at J, with 15 bases between. CDR1 and CDR2 from the germline V gene are SGHTA and FQGNSA. The CDR3 is 15 residues long. The CDR3 is CASSPVRGTSYEQYF. The CDR3 coding sequence is TGTGCCAGCAGCCCTGTTCGGGGGACATCCTACGAGCAGTACTTC.

This clonotype showed up many times. This chain links TRBV2 with TRBJ2-5; D ambiguous. The V gene's germline CDR1 is SNHLY and CDR2 FYNNEI. Trimming stripped 7 bases from V and 4 bases from J, with 4 bases between. The CDR3 sequence is 10 residues long. CDR3 protein: CASIGETQYF. DNA for the CDR3: TGTGCCAGCATTGGAGAGACCCAGTACTTC. The complete variable domain, with remaining parts taken from reference TRBV2 and TRBJ2-5, reads EPEVTQTPSHQVTQMGQEVILRCVPISNHLYFYWYRQILGQKVEFLVSFYNNEISEKSEIFDDQFSVERPDGSNFTLKIRSTKLEDSAMYFCASIGETQYFGPGTRLLVL.

This clonotype was detected many times. The V gene is TRBV7-2, the J gene TRBJ2-1; 7 bases align to TRBD2. The CDR3 runs 17 residues. Unmatched junction bases numbered 10, after V lost 5 bases and J lost 0 bases. Looked up from germline, CDR1 is SGHTA and CDR2 is FQGNSA. As DNA, the CDR3 is TGTGCCAGCAGCGGATCCCTAGCGGCACACTCCTACAATGAGCAGTTCTTC. As protein: CASSGSLAAHSYNEQFF.